The 4 T cell receptor beta chains below all came from one sample that was sequenced in a study of shared clonotypes between healthy human individuals. TCRdb's copy holds only in-frame clones and misses some; the assay was immunoSEQ multiplex PCR. Seen here are a few million clones, 90% to 95% observed once, and the top ten hold roughly 0.13%. Input material: naive CD4+ T cells sorted from blood. Subset specified: CD45RA+ positively selected. The receptors derive from a young man in good health.

V is TRBV6-5 and J is TRBJ1-1; D is undetermined. CDR1 MNHEY and CDR2 SVGAGI come from the germline V gene. Trimming cost V 2 bases and J 4 bases, with 11 bases left between them. The CDR3 is 14 amino acids. The CDR3 DNA sequence: TGTGCCAGCAGTTACAGCAGGTTGAGCACTGAAGCTTTCTTT. Its protein product is CASSYSRLSTEAFF.

The chain carries TRBV6-5 and TRBJ1-1; 12 bases align to TRBD1. This CDR3 region has 14 residues. J lost 10 bases, V lost 4 bases, and 7 bases had no gene match. The V gene's germline CDR1 is MNHEY and CDR2 SVGAGI. This CDR3 reads CASSSRDRGLRAFF. The CDR3 DNA reads TGTGCCAGCAGTTCCCGGGACAGGGGGCTTAGAGCTTTCTTT.

The rearrangement links TRBV7-8 to TRBJ2-3, with TRBD2 matching over 9 bases. The CDR3 length is 16 residues. Germline lookup yields CDR1 SGHVS and CDR2 FQNEAQ. Trimming removed 7 bases from V and 0 bases from J; junction bases left unmatched: 8. The CDR3 nucleotides are TGTGCCAGCACTAGCGGGACCACTCCTAGCACAGATACGCAGTATTTT. Its translation: CASTSGTTPSTDTQYF. Variable domain in full (rest from reference TRBV7-8 and TRBJ2-3): GAGVSQSPRYKVAKRGQDVALRCDPISGHVSLFWYQQALGQGPEFLTYFQNEAQLDKSGLPSDRFFAERPEGSVSTLKIQRTQQEDSAVYLCASTSGTTPSTDTQYFGPGTRLTVL.

The chain combines TRBV7-2 with TRBJ2-5; D is possibly TRBD2 (5 bases). Germline assignment: CDR1 SGHTA and CDR2 FQGNSA. The CDR3 is made up of 16 amino acids. Between the trimmed V and J ends, which lost 1 base and 1 base, there was a span of 13 bases. In DNA, the CDR3 is TGTGCCAGCAGCTTAGGGCCGGGCGGGCTCCAAGAGACCCAGTACTTC. Protein product: CASSLGPGGLQETQYF.